This T cell receptor beta chain was observed in a study of Graves' ophthalmopathy and Graves' hyperthyroidism. The CDR3 has 14 residues. Germline assignment: CDR1 LNHDA and CDR2 SQIVND (reference sequence). V trimming: 9 bases; J trimming: 6 bases; junction bases outside the gene matches: 6. RNA transcripts were the source from which TCR beta CDR3 regions were amplified. The first-round RT-PCR employed HTBI primers together with the Qiagen OneStep RT-PCR kit. A multiplex PCR was then performed as the second round. TCRdb re-called the multiplex PCR reads through MiXCR, storing one row per CDR3 protein. In the table there are 350,000 to 400,000 distinct CDR3 sequences, 15% to 19% of which are singletons. Patients with other autoimmune diseases, uncontrolled infections, pregnancy or lactation were excluded. Sampling under 12 ml of fresh peripheral blood provided the PBMCs. The sample holds many counts of this clonotype.

The TCR originated in a woman younger than 30 with stable Graves' hyperthyroidism. Material: peripheral blood. The rearrangement links TRBV19 to TRBJ1-5, with 12 positions matching TRBD1. The CDR3 protein is CASTGQGARQPQHF. The CDR3 DNA reads as TGTGCCAGCACGGGACAGGGGGCGCGTCAGCCCCAGCATTTT.